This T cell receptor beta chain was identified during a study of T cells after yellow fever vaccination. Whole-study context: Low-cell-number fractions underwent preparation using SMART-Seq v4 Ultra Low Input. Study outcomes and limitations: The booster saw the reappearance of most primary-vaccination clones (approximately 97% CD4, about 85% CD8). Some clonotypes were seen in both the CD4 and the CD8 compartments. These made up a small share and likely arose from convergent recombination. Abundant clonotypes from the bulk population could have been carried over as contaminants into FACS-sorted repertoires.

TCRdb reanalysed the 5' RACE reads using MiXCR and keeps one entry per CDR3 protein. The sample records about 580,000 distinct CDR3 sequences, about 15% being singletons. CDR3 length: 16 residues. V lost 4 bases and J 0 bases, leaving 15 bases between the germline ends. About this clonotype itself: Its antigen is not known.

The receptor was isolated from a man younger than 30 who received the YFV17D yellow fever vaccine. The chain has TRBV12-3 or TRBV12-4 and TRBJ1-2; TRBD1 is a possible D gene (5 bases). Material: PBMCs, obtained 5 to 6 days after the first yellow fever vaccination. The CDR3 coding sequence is TGTGCCAGCAGTTCCCAGGGTACCTTACCTAACTATGGCTACACCTTC. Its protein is CASSSQGTLPNYGYTF.